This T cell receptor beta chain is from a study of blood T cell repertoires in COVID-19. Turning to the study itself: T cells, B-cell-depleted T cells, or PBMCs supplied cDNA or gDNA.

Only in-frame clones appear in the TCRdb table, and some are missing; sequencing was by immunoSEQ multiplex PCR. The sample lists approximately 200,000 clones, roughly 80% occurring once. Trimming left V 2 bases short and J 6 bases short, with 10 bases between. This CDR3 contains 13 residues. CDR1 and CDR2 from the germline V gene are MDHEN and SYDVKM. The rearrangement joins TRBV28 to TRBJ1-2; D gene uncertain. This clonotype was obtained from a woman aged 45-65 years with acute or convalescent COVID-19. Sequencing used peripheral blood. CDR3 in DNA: TGTGCCAGCAGTTTACCTCGGGTAAATGGCTACACCTTC. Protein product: CASSLPRVNGYTF.